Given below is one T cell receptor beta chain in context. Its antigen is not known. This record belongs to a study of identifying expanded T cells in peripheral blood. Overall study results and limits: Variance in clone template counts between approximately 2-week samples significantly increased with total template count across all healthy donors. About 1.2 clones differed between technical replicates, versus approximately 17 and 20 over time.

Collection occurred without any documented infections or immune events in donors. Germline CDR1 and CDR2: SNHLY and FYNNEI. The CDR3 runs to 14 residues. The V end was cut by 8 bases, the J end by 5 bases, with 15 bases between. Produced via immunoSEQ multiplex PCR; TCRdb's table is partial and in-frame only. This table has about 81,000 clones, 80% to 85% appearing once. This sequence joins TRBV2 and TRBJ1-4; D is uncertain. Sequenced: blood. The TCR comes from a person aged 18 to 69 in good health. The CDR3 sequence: CASLADTNNEKLFF. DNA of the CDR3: TGTGCCAGCCTGGCCGACACTAACAATGAAAAACTGTTTTTT.